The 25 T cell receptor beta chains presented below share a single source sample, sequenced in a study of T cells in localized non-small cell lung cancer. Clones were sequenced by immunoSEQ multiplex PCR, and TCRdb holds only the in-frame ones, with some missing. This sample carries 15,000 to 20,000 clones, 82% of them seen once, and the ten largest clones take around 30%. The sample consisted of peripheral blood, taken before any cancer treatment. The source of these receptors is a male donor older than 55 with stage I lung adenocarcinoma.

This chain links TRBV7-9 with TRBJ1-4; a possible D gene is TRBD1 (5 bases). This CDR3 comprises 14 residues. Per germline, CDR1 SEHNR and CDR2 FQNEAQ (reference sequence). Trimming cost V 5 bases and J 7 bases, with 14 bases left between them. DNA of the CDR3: TGTGCCAGCAGCAAAGACAGCATGGGTGAAAAACTGTTTTTT. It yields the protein CASSKDSMGEKLFF.

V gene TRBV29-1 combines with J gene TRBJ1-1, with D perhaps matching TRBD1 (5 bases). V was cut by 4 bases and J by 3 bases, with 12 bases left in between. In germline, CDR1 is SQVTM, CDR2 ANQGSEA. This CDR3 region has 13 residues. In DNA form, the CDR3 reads TGCAGCGTTGGGGGGAAACTCTACACTGAAGCTTTCTTT. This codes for CSVGGKLYTEAFF.

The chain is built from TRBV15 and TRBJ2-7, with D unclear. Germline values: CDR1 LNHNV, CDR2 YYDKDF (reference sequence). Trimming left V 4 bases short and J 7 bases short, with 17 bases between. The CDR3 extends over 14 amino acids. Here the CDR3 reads CATSIPGLVGEQYF. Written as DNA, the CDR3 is TGTGCCACCAGCATCCCGGGTCTCGTAGGGGAGCAGTACTTC.

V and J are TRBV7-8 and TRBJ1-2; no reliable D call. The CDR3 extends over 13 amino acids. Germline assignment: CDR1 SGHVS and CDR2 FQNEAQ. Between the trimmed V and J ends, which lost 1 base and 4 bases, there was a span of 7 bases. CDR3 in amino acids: CASSLGGSYGYTF. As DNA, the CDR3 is TGTGCCAGCAGCTTAGGGGGAAGCTATGGCTACACCTTC. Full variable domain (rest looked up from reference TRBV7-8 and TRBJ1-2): GAGVSQSPRYKVAKRGQDVALRCDPISGHVSLFWYQQALGQGPEFLTYFQNEAQLDKSGLPSDRFFAERPEGSVSTLKIQRTQQEDSAVYLCASSLGGSYGYTFGSGTRLTVV.

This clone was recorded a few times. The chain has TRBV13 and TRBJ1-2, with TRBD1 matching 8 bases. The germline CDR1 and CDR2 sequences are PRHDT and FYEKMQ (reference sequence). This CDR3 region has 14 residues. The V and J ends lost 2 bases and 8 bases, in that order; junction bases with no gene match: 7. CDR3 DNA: TGTGCCAGCAGCTTACTCCAGGGGGCGGACGGCTACACCTTC. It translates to CASSLLQGADGYTF.

Written as DNA, the CDR3 is TGTGCCAGCATCTGGGCCCTAAGGGATGAGCAGTTCTTC. Amino acids: CASIWALRDEQFF. The genes are TRBV2 and TRBJ2-1; D is uncertain. V lost 7 bases, J lost 8 bases, and 15 bases lay in between. Germline CDR1 reads SNHLY; CDR2 reads FYNNEI. The CDR3 runs 13 residues.

DNA of the CDR3: TGTGCCAGCAGCTTAGCCCGGGGGGCGTACTCCTACAATGAGCAGTTCTTC. Protein sequence: CASSLARGAYSYNEQFF. The V call is TRBV11-1, the J call TRBJ2-1, with a tentative D call TRBD2 (7 bases). This CDR3 region has 17 residues. CDR1 and CDR2 from the germline V gene are SGHAT and FQDESV (reference sequence). Between the trimmed V and J ends, which lost 0 bases and 0 bases, there was a span of 12 bases.

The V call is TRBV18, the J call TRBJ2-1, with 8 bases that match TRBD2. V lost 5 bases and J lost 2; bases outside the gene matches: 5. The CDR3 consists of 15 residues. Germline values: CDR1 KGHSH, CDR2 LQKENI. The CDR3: CASSVGSGAYNEQFF. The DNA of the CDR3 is TGTGCCAGCTCAGTTGGTAGCGGGGCCTACAATGAGCAGTTCTTC.

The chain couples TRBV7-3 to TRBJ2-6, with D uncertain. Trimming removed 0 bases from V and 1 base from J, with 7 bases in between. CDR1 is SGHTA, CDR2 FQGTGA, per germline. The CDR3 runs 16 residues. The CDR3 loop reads CASSLTAVSGANVLTF. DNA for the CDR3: TGTGCCAGCAGCTTAACCGCGGTGTCTGGGGCCAACGTCCTGACTTTC.

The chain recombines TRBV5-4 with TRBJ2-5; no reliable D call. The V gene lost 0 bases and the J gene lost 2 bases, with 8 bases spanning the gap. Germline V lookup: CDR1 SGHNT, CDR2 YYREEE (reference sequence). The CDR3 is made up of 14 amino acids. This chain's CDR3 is CASSLGVEQETQYF. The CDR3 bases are TGTGCCAGCAGCTTGGGGGTAGAGCAAGAGACCCAGTACTTC.

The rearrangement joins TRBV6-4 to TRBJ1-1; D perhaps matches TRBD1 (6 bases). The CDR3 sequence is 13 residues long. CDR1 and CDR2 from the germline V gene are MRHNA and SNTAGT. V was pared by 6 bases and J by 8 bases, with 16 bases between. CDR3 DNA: TGTGCCAGCAGCGCGGAGAGGGGGAGGGAAGCTTTCTTT. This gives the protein CASSAERGREAFF.

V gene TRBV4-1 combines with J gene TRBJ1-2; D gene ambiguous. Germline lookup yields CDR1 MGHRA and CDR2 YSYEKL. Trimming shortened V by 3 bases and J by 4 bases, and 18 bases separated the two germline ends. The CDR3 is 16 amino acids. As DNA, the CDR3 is TGCGCCAGCAGCCAGGGTGGAGCAGACATGGTCTATGGCTACACCTTC. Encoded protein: CASSQGGADMVYGYTF.

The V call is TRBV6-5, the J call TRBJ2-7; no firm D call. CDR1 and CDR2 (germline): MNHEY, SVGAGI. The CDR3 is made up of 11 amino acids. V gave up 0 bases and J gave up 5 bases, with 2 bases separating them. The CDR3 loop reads CASSYSNEQYF. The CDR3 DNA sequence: TGTGCCAGCAGTTACTCTAACGAGCAGTACTTC.

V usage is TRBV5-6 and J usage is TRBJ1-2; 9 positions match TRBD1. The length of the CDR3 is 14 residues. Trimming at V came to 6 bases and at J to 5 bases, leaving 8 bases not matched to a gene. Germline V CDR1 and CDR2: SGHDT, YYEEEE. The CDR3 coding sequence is TGTGCCAGCAACGACAGGGGGTTTGGTTATGGCTACACCTTC. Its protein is CASNDRGFGYGYTF.

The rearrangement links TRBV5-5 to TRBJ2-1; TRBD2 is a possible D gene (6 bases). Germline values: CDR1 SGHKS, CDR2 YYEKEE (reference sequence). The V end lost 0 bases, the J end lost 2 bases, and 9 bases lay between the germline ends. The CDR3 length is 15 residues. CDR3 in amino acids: CASSLVAEAYNEQFF. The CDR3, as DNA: TGTGCCAGCAGCTTGGTAGCGGAGGCCTACAATGAGCAGTTCTTC.

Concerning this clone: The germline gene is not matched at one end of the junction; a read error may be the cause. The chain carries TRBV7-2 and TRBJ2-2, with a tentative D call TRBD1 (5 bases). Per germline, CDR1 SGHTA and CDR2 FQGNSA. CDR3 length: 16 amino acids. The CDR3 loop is CANSPIGGAGTGELFF. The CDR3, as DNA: TGTGCCAACAGCCCGATAGGTGGGGCAGGCACCGGGGAGCTGTTTTTT.

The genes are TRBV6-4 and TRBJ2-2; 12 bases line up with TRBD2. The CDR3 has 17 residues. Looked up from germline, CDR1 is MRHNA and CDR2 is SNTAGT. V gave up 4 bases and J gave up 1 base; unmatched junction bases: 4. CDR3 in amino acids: CASSVLAGGLNTGELFF. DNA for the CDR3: TGTGCCAGCAGTGTACTAGCGGGGGGCCTGAACACCGGGGAGCTGTTTTTT.

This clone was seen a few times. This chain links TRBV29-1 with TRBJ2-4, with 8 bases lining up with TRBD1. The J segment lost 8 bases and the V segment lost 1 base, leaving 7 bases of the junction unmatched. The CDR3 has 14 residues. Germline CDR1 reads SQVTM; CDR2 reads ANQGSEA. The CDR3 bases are TGCAGCGTTGAAGCGGGTGGGGGACAGGACATTCAGTACTTC. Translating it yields CSVEAGGGQDIQYF.

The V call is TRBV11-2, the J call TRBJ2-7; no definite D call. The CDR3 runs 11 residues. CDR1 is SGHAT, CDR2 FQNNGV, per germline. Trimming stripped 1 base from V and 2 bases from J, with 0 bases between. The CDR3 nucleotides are TGTGCCAGCAGCTTAGCCTACGAGCAGTACTTC. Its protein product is CASSLAYEQYF.

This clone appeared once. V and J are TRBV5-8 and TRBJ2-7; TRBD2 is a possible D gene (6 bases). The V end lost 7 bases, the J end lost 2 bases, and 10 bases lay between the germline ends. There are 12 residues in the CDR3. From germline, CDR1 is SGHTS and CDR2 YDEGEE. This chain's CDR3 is CASAGFPYEQYF. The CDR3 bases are TGTGCCAGCGCGGGATTCCCCTACGAGCAGTACTTC.

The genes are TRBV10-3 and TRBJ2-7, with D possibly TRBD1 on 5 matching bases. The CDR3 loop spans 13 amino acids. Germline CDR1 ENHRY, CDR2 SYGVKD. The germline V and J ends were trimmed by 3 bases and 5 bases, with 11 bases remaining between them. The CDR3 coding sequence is TGTGCCATCAGTGACCAGGGCAGAGACGAGCAGTACTTC. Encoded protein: CAISDQGRDEQYF.

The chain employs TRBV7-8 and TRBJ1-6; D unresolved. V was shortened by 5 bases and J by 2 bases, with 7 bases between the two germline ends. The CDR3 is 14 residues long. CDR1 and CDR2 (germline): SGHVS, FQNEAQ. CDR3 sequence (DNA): TGTGCCAGCAGCCCCGGCCCCTATAATTCACCCCTCCACTTT. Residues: CASSPGPYNSPLHF.

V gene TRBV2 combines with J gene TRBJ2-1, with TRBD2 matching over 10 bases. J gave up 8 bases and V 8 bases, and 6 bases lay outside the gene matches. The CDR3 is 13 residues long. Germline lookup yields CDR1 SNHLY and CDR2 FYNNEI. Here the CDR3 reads CASGLAEVDEQFF. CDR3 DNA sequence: TGTGCCAGCGGACTAGCGGAGGTAGATGAGCAGTTCTTC.

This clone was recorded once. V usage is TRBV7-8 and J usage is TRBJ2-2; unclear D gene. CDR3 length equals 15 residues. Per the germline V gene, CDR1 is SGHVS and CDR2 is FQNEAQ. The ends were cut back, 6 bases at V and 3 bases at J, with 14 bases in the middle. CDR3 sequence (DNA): TGTGCCAGCAGTTCTCAGCACAGTGACACCGGGGAGCTGTTTTTT. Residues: CASSSQHSDTGELFF.

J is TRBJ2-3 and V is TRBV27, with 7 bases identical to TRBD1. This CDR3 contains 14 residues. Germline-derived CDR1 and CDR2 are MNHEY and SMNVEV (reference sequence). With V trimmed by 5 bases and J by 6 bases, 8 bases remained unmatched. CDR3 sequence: CASSPLTGSDTQYF. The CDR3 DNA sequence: TGTGCCAGCAGTCCCCTGACAGGGAGTGATACGCAGTATTTT.